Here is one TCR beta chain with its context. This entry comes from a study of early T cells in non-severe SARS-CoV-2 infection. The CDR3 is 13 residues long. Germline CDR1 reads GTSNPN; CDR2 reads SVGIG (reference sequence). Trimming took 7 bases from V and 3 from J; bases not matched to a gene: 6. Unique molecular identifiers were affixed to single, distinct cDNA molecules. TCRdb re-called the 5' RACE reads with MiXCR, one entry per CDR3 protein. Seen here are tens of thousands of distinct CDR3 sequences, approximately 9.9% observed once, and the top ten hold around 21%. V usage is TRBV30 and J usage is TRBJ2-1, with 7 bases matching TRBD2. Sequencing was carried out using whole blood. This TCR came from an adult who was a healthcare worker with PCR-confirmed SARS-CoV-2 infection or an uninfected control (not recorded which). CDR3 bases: TGTGCCTTGAGACTAGCCCTCTACAATGAGCAGTTCTTC. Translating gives CALRLALYNEQFF.